One and the same sample provided the 14 T cell receptor beta chains below, sequenced in a study of T cell responses to AZD1222 COVID-19 vaccine. Assay: immunoSEQ multiplex PCR; the TCRdb copy retains only in-frame clones and omits some. The repertoire holds some 130,000 clones, just under 95% seen once, with approximately 6.9% in the top ten. This specimen was peripheral blood, taken 28 days after the second AZD1222 dose. These receptors came from an adult who received the AZD1222 COVID-19 vaccine.

V gene TRBV9 combines with J gene TRBJ2-2; no firm D call. The CDR3 sequence is 19 residues long. V was trimmed by 6 bases and J by 0 bases, leaving 24 bases between them. Germline V gene lookup returns CDR1 SGDLS and CDR2 YYNGEE. CDR3 nucleotides: TGTGCCAGCACCCTAACCCATGGGCAGGCAGGTGCGAACACCGGGGAGCTGTTTTTT. Residues: CASTLTHGQAGANTGELFF.

The V call is TRBV6-2 or TRBV6-3, the J call TRBJ2-7; D is uncertain. The germline gives CDR1 MNHEY, CDR2 SVGEGT. V was shortened by 1 base and J by 3 bases, with 4 bases between the two germline ends. The CDR3 consists of 12 residues. The CDR3 loop is CASSYFGYEQYF. For the CDR3, the DNA is TGTGCCAGCAGTTACTTTGGCTACGAGCAGTACTTC.

The rearrangement joins TRBV28 to TRBJ2-7, with D perhaps TRBD2 (6 bases). The CDR3 has 13 amino acids. Germline CDR1 is MDHEN and CDR2 is SYDVKM. The V and J ends lost 4 bases and 5 bases respectively, with 12 bases between them. CDR3 in amino acids: CASSWDSRDEQYF. CDR3 in DNA: TGTGCCAGCAGTTGGGACTCCCGAGACGAGCAGTACTTC.

This clone occurred a few times. This chain uses TRBV4-2 with TRBJ2-7; TRBD2 matches at 8 bases. The junction had 7 bases not matched to a gene; V was cut back by 0 bases and J by 3 bases. This CDR3 is 16 amino acids long. The V gene's germline CDR1 is LGHNA and CDR2 YNFKEQ. As DNA, the CDR3 is TGTGCCAGCAGCCAAGATTACAGCGGGGGAAGCTACGAGCAGTACTTC. Translated: CASSQDYSGGSYEQYF.

The gene calls are TRBV5-5 and TRBJ1-2, with D possibly being TRBD1 (6 bases). In germline, CDR1 is SGHKS, CDR2 YYEKEE (reference sequence). Trimming stripped 0 bases from V and 2 bases from J, with 14 bases between. This CDR3 has 16 residues. CDR3 sequence reads: CASSLGGTGNNYGYTF. The CDR3 nucleotides read TGTGCCAGCAGCTTGGGAGGCACAGGGAACAACTATGGCTACACCTTC. The whole variable domain, remainder taken from reference TRBV5-5 and TRBJ1-2, is DAGVTQSPTHLIKTRGQQVTLRCSPISGHKSVSWYQQVLGQGPQFIFQYYEKEERGRGNFPDRFSARQFPNYSSELNVNALLLGDSALYLCASSLGGTGNNYGYTFGSGTRLTVV.

This chain uses TRBV5-5 with TRBJ1-2, with a tentative D call TRBD1 (5 bases). Germline V lookup: CDR1 SGHKS, CDR2 YYEKEE (reference sequence). CDR3 length: 16 amino acids. V lost 4 bases, J lost 0 bases, and 16 bases lay in between. The CDR3 loop reads CASSPRGDSSNYGYTF. CDR3 sequence (DNA): TGTGCCAGCAGCCCGAGGGGAGACAGCTCTAACTATGGCTACACCTTC.

The chain is built from TRBV6-2 or TRBV6-3 and TRBJ2-5, with D unresolved. V dropped 5 bases and J dropped 4 bases, with 8 bases sitting between them. Germline V CDR1 and CDR2: MNHEY, SVGEGT. The CDR3 is 12 residues long. The CDR3 bases are TGTGCCAGCAGTCCGATCAGAGAGACCCAGTACTTC. This gives the protein CASSPIRETQYF.

This clone was recorded once. The chain recombines TRBV5-6 with TRBJ1-2; 7 nucleotides match TRBD1. The germline gives CDR1 SGHDT, CDR2 YYEEEE. The CDR3 consists of 15 residues. The ends lost 4 bases at V and 2 bases at J; junction bases unmatched: 8. CDR3: CASSPRTGPNYGYTF. CDR3 DNA sequence: TGTGCCAGCAGCCCGAGGACAGGACCCAACTATGGCTACACCTTC.

The chain uses TRBV18 and TRBJ2-1; no clear D gene. The germline CDR1 and CDR2 sequences are KGHSH and LQKENI. Trimming cost V 3 bases and J 8 bases, with 5 bases left between them. The CDR3 has 11 residues. CDR3 region: CASSPFDEQFF. The CDR3 DNA is TGTGCCAGCTCACCGTTCGATGAGCAGTTCTTC.

J is TRBJ2-1 and V is TRBV3-1 (or the pseudogene TRBV3-2), with D unresolved. CDR1 and CDR2 from the germline V gene are LGHDT and YNNKEL (reference sequence). The CDR3 runs 15 residues. Trimming took off 0 bases at V and 0 bases at J, with 6 bases between the two ends. The chain's CDR3 is CASSQDQVSYNEQFF. The CDR3 coding sequence is TGTGCCAGCAGCCAAGATCAGGTCTCCTACAATGAGCAGTTCTTC.

The chain uses TRBV11-2 and TRBJ2-4; D is undetermined. Trimming took 0 bases from V and 7 from J, leaving 13 bases between them. In germline, CDR1 is SGHAT, CDR2 FQNNGV. CDR3 size: 15 residues. CDR3 residues: CASSLEARLGNIQYF. CDR3 DNA sequence: TGTGCCAGCAGCTTAGAGGCTAGGCTTGGGAACATTCAGTACTTC.

The chain employs TRBV19 and TRBJ2-1; TRBD2 might be the D (7 bases). CDR3 length: 13 residues. Germline V gene sequence: CDR1 LNHDA, CDR2 SQIVND (reference sequence). The V end lost 3 bases, the J end lost 9 bases, and 12 bases lay between the germline ends. CDR3 loop: CASSIGGLGEQFF. The CDR3 DNA reads TGTGCCAGTAGTATCGGGGGGCTTGGTGAGCAGTTCTTC.

The chain employs TRBV30 and TRBJ1-5, with D unclear. Per germline, CDR1 GTSNPN and CDR2 SVGIG (reference sequence). V was trimmed by 5 bases and J by 0 bases, leaving 5 bases between them. This CDR3 has 12 amino acids. The DNA for the CDR3 is TGTGCCTGGGACTATAGCAATCAGCCCCAGCATTTT. Its protein product is CAWDYSNQPQHF.

The chain recombines TRBV27 with TRBJ2-7; TRBD2 matches 8 bases. V lost 7 bases to trimming and J lost 5 bases; unmatched junction nucleotides: 7. The CDR3 consists of 13 residues. CDR1 and CDR2 (germline): MNHEY, SMNVEV (reference sequence). CDR3: CASTKGRGDEQYF. CDR3 in DNA: TGTGCCAGCACCAAGGGGCGGGGGGACGAGCAGTACTTC.